This TCR beta chain originates from a study of Tregs in tolerant kidney transplant recipients. General study results and limits: In tolerant patients, donor-specific Tregs outgrew total Tregs, suggesting antigen-driven expansion. For some patients, primers changed over time, blocking nucleotide-level comparison.

CD4+CD25+CD127- Tregs, CD4+CD25- non-Tregs, CD4 and CD8 cells were sorted. The V gene lost 5 bases and the J gene lost 4 bases, with 11 bases spanning the gap. CDR3 length equals 13 residues. Per germline, CDR1 SGHRS and CDR2 YFSETQ. The data were produced by immunoSEQ multiplex PCR, yet TCRdb's version contains in-frame clones alone and is incomplete. The sample table includes roughly 30,000 clones. As for this clone: Its specificity is unknown. The read ends 3 residues shy of where the CDR3 ends; the end is completed using the germline J gene.

The chain recombines TRBV5-1 with TRBJ2-3, with TRBD1 as a possible D gene (6 bases). This receptor was obtained from a human donor who received a combined kidney and bone marrow transplant. The input for sequencing was CD8+ T cells from blood, taken before the transplant. The part of the CDR3 DNA that was read is TGCGCCAGCAGTCATACAGGGCCAGATACG. Encoded protein: CASSHTGPDT. In full, the CDR3 is CASSHTGPDTQYF.